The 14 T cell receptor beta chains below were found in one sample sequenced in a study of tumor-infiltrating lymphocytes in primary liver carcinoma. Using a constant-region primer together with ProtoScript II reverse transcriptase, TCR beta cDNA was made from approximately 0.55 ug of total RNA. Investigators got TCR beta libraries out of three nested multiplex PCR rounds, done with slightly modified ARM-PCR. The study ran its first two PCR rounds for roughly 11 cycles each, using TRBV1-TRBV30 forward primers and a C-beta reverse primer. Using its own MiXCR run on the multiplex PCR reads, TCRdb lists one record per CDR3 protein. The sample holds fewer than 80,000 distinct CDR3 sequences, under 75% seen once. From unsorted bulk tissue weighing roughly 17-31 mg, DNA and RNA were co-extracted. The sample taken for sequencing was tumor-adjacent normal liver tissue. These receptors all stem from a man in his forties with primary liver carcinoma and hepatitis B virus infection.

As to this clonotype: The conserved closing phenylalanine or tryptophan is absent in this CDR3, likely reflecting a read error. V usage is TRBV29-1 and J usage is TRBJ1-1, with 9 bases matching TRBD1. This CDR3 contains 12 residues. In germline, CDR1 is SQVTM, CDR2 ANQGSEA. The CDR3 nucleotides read TGTAGCGCAAGGACAGGGGATGTTGGAGCTTTCTTA. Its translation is CSARTGDVGAFL.

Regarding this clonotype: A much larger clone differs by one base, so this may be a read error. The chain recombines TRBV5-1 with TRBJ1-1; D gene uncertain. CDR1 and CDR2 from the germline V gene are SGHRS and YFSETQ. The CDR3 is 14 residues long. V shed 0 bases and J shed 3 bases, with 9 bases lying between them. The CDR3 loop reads CASSLDLMDTEAFF. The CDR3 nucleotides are TGCGCCAGCAGCTTGGACTTGATGGACACTGAAGCTTTCTTT.

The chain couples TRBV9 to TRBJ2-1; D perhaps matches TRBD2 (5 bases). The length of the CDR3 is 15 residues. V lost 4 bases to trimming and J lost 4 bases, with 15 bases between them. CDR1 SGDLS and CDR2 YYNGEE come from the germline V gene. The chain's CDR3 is CASSRWTEGYNEQFF. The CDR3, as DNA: TGTGCCAGCAGCCGGTGGACCGAGGGATACAATGAGCAGTTCTTC.

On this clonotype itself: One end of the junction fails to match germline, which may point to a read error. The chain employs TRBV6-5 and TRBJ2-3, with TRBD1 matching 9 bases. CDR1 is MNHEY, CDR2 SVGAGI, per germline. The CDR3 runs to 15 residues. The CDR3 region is CVNSYSRDRVDMQYF. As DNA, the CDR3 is TGTGTCAACAGTTACTCCCGGGACAGGGTAGATATGCAGTATTTT.

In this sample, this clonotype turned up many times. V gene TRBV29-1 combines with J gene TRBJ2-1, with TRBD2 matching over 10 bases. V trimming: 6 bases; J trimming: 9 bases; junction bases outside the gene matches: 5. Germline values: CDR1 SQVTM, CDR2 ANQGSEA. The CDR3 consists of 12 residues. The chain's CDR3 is CSVPSGSLEQFF. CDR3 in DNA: TGCAGCGTCCCTAGCGGGAGTCTTGAGCAGTTCTTC.

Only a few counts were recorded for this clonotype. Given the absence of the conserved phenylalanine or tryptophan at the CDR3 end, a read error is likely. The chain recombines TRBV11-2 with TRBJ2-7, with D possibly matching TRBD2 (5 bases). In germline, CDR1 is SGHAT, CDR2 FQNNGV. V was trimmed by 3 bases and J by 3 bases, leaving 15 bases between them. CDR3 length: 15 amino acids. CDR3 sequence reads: CASSLDLGVIYEQYL. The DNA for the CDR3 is TGTGCCAGCAGCTTGGATCTCGGGGTTATCTACGAGCAGTACCTC.

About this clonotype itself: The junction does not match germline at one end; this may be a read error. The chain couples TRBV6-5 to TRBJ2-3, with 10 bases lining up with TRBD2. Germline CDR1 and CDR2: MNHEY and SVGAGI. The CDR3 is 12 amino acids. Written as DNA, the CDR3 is TGTGCCAGCAGTCTTAGCGGGGGGAGACTGCACTTT. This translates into CASSLSGGRLHF.

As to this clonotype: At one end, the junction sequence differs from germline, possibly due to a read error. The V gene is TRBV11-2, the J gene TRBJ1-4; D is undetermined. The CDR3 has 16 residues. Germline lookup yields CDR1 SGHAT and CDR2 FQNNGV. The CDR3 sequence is CARSPGIAPTNGKLFF. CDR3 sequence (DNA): TGTGCCAGAAGCCCCGGCATAGCTCCGACTAATGGAAAACTGTTTTTT.

CDR3 bases: TGTGCCAACAGTGTGGGTGTAGGGGGATACTACAATGAGCAGTTCTTC. This codes for CANSVGVGGYYNEQFF. The V call is TRBV11-2, the J call TRBJ2-1; a weak D match, TRBD1 (6 bases). CDR1 SGHAT and CDR2 FQNNGV come from the germline V gene. The CDR3 length is 16 residues. The germline V and J ends were trimmed by 10 bases and 3 bases, with 22 bases remaining between them.

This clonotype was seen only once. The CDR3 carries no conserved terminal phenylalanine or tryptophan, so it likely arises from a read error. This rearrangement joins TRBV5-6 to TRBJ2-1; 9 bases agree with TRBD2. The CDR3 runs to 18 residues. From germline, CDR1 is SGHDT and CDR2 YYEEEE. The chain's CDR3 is CAISLAGVVSGRIDEQFL. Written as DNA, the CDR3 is TGTGCCATCAGCTTGGCCGGGGTCGTTAGCGGGAGAATCGATGAGCAGTTCTTG.

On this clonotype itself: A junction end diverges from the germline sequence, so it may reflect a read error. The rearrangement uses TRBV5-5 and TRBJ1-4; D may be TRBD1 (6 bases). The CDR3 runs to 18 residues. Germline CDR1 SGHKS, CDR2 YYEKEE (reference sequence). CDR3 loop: CASSYDYRDNIRGEKLFF. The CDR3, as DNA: TGTGCCAGCAGCTACGACTACCGGGACAACATAAGGGGTGAAAAACTCTTTTTT.

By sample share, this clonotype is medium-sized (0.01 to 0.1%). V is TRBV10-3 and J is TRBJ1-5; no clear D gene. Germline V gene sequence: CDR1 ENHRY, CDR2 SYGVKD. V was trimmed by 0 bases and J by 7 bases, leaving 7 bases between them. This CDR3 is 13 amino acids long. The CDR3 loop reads CAISESREQPQHF. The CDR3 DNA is TGTGCCATCAGTGAGTCTAGGGAGCAGCCCCAGCATTTT.

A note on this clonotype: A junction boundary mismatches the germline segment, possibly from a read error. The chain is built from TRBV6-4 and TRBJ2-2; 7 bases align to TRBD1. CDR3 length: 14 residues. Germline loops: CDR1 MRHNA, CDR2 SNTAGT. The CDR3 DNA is TGTGCTAGCAGCCGGGGACAGAACACCGTGGAGCTGTTTTTT. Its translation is CASSRGQNTVELFF.

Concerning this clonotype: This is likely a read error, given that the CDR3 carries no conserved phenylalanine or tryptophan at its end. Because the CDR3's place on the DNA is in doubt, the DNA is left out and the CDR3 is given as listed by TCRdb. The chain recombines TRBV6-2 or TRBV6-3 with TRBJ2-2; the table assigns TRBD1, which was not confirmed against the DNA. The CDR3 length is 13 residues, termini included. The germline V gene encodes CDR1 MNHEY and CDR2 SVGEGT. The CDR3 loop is CASRTGAAGELFY.